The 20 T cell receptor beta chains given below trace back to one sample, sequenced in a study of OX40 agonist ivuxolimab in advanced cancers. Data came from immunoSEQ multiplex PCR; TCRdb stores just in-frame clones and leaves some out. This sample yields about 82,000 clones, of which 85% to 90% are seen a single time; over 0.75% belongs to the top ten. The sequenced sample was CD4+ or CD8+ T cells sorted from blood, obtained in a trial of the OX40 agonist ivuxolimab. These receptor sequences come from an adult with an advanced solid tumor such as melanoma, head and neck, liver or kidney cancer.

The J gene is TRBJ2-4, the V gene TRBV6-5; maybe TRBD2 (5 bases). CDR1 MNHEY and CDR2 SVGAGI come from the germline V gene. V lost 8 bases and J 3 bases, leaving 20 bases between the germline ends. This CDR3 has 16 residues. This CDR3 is CASRSGSGVDKNIQYF. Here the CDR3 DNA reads TGTGCCAGCCGTTCGGGGTCCGGGGTCGACAAAAACATTCAGTACTTC.

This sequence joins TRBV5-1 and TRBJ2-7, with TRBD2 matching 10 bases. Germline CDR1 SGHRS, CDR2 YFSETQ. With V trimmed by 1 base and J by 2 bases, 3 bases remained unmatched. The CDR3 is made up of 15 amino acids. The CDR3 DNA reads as TGCGCCAGCAGCTTGTCAGCGGGAGGGACCTACGAGCAGTACTTC. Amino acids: CASSLSAGGTYEQYF.

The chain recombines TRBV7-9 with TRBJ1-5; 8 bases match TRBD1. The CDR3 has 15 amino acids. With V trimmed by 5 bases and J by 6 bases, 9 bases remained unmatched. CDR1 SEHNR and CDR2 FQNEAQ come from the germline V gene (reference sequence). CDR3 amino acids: CASSTGTGKGQPQHF. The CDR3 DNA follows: TGTGCCAGCAGCACCGGGACAGGCAAGGGTCAGCCCCAGCATTTT.

CDR3 residues: CASSLGVGASYEQYF. The CDR3 DNA is TGTGCCAGCAGCTTAGGTGTCGGAGCTTCCTACGAGCAGTACTTC. J is TRBJ2-7 and V is TRBV7-6; D remains unclear. The V gene lost 1 base and the J gene lost 1 base, with 11 bases spanning the gap. CDR1 is SGHVS, CDR2 FNYEAQ, per germline. This CDR3 spans 15 amino acids.

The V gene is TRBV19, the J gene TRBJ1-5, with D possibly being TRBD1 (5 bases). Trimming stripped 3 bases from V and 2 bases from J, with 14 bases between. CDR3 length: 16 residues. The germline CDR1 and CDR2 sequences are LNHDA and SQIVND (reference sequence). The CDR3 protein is CASSIKAMGGNQPQHF. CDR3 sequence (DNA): TGTGCCAGTAGTATTAAGGCTATGGGGGGCAATCAGCCCCAGCATTTT.

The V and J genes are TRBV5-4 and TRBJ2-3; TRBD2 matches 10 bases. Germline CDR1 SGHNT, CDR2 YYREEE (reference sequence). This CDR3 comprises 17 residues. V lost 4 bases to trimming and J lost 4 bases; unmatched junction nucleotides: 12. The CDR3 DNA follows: TGTGCCAGCAGCGAAGAGGAGCGGGGGGGCGGGGCAGATACGCAGTATTTT. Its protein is CASSEEERGGGADTQYF.

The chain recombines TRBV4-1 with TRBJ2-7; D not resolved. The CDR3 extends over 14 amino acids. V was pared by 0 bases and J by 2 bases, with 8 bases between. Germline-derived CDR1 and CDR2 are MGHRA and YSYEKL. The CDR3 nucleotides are TGCGCCAGCAGCCAAGACAGGAATACCTACGAGCAGTACTTC. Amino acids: CASSQDRNTYEQYF.

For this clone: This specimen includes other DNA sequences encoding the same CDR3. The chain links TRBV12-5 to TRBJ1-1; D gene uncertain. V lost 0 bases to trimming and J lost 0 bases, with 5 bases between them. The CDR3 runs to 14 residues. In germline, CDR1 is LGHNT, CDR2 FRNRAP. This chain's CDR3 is CASGLVPVNTEAFF. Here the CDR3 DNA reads TGTGCTAGTGGTTTGGTACCGGTGAACACTGAAGCTTTCTTT.

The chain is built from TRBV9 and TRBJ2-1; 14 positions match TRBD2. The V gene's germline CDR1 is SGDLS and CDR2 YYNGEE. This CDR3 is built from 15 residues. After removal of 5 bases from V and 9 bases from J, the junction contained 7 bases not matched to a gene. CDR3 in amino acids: CASSPAGTSGSEQFF. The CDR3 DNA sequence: TGTGCCAGCAGTCCCGCCGGGACTAGCGGGAGTGAGCAGTTCTTC. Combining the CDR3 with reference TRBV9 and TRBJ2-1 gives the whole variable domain DSGVTQTPKHLITATGQRVTLRCSPRSGDLSVYWYQQSLDQGLQFLIQYYNGEERAKGNILERFSAQQFPDLHSELNLSSLELGDSALYFCASSPAGTSGSEQFFGPGTRLTVL.

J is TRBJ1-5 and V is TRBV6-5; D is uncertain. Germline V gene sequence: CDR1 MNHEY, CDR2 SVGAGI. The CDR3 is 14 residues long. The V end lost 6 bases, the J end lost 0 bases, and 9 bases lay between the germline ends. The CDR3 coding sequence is TGTGCCAGCAGCAGACATTTTAGCAATCAGCCCCAGCATTTT. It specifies CASSRHFSNQPQHF.

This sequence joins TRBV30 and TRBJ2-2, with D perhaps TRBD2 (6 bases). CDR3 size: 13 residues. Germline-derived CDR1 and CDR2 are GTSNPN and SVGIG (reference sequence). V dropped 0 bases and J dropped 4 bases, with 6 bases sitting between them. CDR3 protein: CAWSVEGTGELFF. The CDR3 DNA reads TGTGCCTGGAGTGTGGAGGGCACCGGGGAGCTGTTTTTT.

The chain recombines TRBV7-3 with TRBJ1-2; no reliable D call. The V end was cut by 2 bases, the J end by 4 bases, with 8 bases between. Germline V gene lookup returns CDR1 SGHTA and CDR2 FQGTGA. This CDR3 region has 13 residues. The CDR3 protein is CASSLGQVYGYTF. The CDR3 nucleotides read TGTGCCAGCAGCTTAGGGCAGGTCTATGGCTACACCTTC.

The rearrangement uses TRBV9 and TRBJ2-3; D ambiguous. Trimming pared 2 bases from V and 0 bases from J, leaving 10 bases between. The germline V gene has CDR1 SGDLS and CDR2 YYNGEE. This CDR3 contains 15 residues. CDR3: CASSVEHSSTDTQYF. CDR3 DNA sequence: TGTGCCAGCAGCGTTGAGCACTCTAGCACAGATACGCAGTATTTT.

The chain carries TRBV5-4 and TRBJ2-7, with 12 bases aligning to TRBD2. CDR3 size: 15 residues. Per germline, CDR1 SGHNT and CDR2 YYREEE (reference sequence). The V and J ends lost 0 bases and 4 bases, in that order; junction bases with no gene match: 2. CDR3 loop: CASSLDLAGGYEQYF. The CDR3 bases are TGTGCCAGCAGCTTGGACCTAGCGGGGGGGTACGAGCAGTACTTC.

Here the CDR3 DNA reads TGTGCCACCAGCAGAGTTCAAGGATTGAGCTACACCTTC. Protein: CATSRVQGLSYTF. The gene calls are TRBV15 and TRBJ1-2; D is unclear. Deletions cut 1 base from V and 9 bases from J, with 12 bases between. This CDR3 region has 13 residues. Germline CDR1 is LNHNV and CDR2 is YYDKDF (reference sequence).

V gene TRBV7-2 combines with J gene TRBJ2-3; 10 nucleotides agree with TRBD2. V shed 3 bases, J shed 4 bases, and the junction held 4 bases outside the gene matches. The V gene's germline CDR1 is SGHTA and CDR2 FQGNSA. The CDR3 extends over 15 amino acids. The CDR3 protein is CASSLTSGPPDTQYF. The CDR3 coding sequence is TGTGCCAGCAGCTTGACTAGCGGGCCGCCAGATACGCAGTATTTT.

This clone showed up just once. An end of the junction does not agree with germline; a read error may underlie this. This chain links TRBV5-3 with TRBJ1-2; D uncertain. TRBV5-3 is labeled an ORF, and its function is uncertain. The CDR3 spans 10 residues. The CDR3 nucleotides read TGTGCCAGAAGCTCCCCCACCTTCTCCTTC. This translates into CARSSPTFSF.

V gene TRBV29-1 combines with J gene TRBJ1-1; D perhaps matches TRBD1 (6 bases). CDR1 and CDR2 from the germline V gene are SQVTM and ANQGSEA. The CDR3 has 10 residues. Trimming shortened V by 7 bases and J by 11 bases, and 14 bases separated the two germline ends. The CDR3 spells CSAEDSRAFF. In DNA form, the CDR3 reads TGCAGCGCGGAGGACAGCAGGGCTTTCTTT.

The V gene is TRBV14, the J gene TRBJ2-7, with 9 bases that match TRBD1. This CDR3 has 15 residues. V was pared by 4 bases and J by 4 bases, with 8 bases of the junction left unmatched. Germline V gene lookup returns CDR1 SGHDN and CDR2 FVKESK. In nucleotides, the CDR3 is TGTGCCAGCAGCCGTTCCGGGACAGGGACATACGAGCAGTACTTC. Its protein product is CASSRSGTGTYEQYF.

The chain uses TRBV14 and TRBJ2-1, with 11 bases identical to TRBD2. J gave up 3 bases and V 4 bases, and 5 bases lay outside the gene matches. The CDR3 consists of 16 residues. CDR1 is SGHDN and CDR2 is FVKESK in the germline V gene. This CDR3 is CASSRHGLAGYNEQFF. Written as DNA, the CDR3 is TGTGCCAGCAGCCGTCACGGACTAGCGGGCTACAATGAGCAGTTCTTC. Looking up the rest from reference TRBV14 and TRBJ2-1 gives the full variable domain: EAGVTQFPSHSVIEKGQTVTLRCDPISGHDNLYWYRRVMGKEIKFLLHFVKESKQDESGMPNNRFLAERTGGTYSTLKVQPAELEDSGVYFCASSRHGLAGYNEQFFGPGTRLTVL.